The following is a TCR beta chain sequence with its context. Its antigen is unknown. The data stem from a study of T and B cells in COVID-19 patients. Study context: Most recovered patients had mild to moderate COVID-19 treated as outpatients. Comorbidities linked to unfavorable COVID-19 outcome were present in about 90% of the roughly 20 active-infection patients. General study points: Highly clonal in active COVID-19, TRB repertoires exceeded healthy-donor diversity and richness at recovery. Patients with COVID-19 reportedly showed strongly skewed T cell receptor beta variable and joining gene usage.

TRB rearrangements were amplified by multiplex PCR with BIOMED2 TRB-A/B primers. Each CDR3 protein gets one entry after TCRdb re-called the multiplex PCR reads with MiXCR. The sample includes some 13,000 distinct CDR3 sequences, 25% seen only once; the top ten take more than 3.5%. V gave up 3 bases and J gave up 0 bases, with 3 bases separating them. Germline lookup yields CDR1 MNHNS and CDR2 SASEGT. The CDR3 sequence is 12 residues long. From blood, about 240-550 ng of genomic DNA served as TRB template. The TCR originated in a human donor who had recovered from COVID-19. Sequencing was performed on blood. The chain uses TRBV6-1 and TRBJ2-7; the D is unclear. This CDR3 reads CASSDLSYEQYF. CDR3 DNA: TGTGCCAGCAGTGACCTCTCCTACGAGCAGTACTTC.